This T cell receptor (beta chain) emerged from a study of cytomegalovirus exposure and HLA in healthy donors. Whole-study results and caveats: Accurate prediction of HLA-A and HLA-B alleles (for most subjects) was reportedly achieved from TCR beta sequences.

As to this clone: Its specificity is not known.

13 Jbeta primers and 60 Vbeta primers were used for the PCR. Produced via immunoSEQ multiplex PCR; TCRdb's table is partial and in-frame only. This sample yields approximately 150,000 clones, of which over 65% are seen a single time; around 1.5% belongs to the top ten. Sequences were obtained from PBMCs. This TCR derives from a woman aged 25 to 39 in good health and CMV-seropositive.

The CDR3 nucleotides read TGTGCCAGCAGTGAAATGAGGGGGACTAAGGGTTACACAGATACGCAGTATTTT. Translated: CASSEMRGTKGYTDTQYF. The rearrangement joins TRBV6-1 to TRBJ2-3; D might be TRBD2 (7 bases). This CDR3 comprises 18 residues. V dropped 2 bases and J dropped 2 bases, with 20 bases sitting between them. CDR1 is MNHNS and CDR2 is SASEGT in the germline V gene.